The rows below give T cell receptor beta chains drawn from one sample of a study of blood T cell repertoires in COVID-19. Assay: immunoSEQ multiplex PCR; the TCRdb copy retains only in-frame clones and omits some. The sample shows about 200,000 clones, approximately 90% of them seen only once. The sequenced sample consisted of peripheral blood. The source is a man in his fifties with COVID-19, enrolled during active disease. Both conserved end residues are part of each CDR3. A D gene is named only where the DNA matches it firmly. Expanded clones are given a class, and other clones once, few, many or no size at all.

DNA: TGTGCCAGCAGTTTAGGGCACTATGGCTACACCTTC
CDR3: CASSLGHYGYTF
size: NA
D: NA
J: TRBJ1-2
V: TRBV12-3/TRBV12-4

DNA: TGTGCCAGCAGCGTAGCTTCGGGGGACTATGGCTACACCTTC
CDR3: CASSVASGDYGYTF
size: NA
D: NA
J: TRBJ1-2
V: TRBV9

DNA: TGTGCCAGCAGTGAGTCACTCTATGGCTACACCTTC
CDR3: CASSESLYGYTF
size: NA
D: NA
J: TRBJ1-2
V: TRBV25-1

DNA: TGTGCCAGCAGCTTGACAGGGGGAGCTAATGAAAAACTGTTTTTT
CDR3: CASSLTGGANEKLFF
size: once
D: TRBD1
J: TRBJ1-4
V: TRBV7-9

DNA: TGTGCCAGCAGTTTGGCCGGGGTTAAGGAAAAACTGTTTTTT
CDR3: CASSLAGVKEKLFF
size: NA
D: NA
J: TRBJ1-4
V: TRBV28

DNA: TGTGCCAGTAGTATCGTGGCATATTCCTACAATGAGCAGTTCTTC
CDR3: CASSIVAYSYNEQFF
size: NA
D: NA
J: TRBJ2-1
V: TRBV19

DNA: TGTGCCAGCAGCTCCTCACCTTTAGCGGGAGTTACCTCCACCGGGGAGCTGTTTTTT
CDR3: CASSSSPLAGVTSTGELFF
size: NA
D: TRBD2
J: TRBJ2-2
V: TRBV5-5

DNA: TGTGCCAGCAGTTACAGGGGGAATGAGCAGTTCTTC
CDR3: CASSYRGNEQFF
size: NA
D: TRBD1
J: TRBJ2-1
V: TRBV12-3/TRBV12-4

DNA: TGCAGCGTTAGAGCAGGGCTTAACACTGAAGCTTTCTTT
CDR3: CSVRAGLNTEAFF
size: NA
D: NA
J: TRBJ1-1
V: TRBV29-1

DNA: TGTGCCAGCAGCTTGGGGGGAGGAGGTGTATATAGCAATCAGCCCCAGCATTTT
CDR3: CASSLGGGGVYSNQPQHF
size: few
D: NA
J: TRBJ1-5
V: TRBV7-2

DNA: TGCAGTGCTAGTTCCCTAGGGGCAGGTAACTCCTACGAGCAGTACTTC
CDR3: CSASSLGAGNSYEQYF
size: NA
D: NA
J: TRBJ2-7
V: TRBV20-1

DNA: TGTGCCAGCAAGGGACAGGGGGCGTCCCAAGGTGGCTACACCTTC
CDR3: CASKGQGASQGGYTF
size: NA
D: TRBD1
J: TRBJ1-2
V: TRBV6-5

DNA: TGCGCCAGCAGCTTGGAACTAGCGGCCGCCTACGAGCAGTACTTC
CDR3: CASSLELAAAYEQYF
size: NA
D: TRBD2
J: TRBJ2-7
V: TRBV5-1

DNA: TGTGCCAGCAGTGAAGCCGGACAGGGGCTACAAGAGACCCAGTACTTC
CDR3: CASSEAGQGLQETQYF
size: NA
D: TRBD1
J: TRBJ2-5
V: TRBV6-1

DNA: TGTGCCAGCAGCTTGAGGCTAGCGGGGGGTAGGGACGGAGAGACCCAGTACTTC
CDR3: CASSLRLAGGRDGETQYF
size: NA
D: TRBD2
J: TRBJ2-5
V: TRBV5-4

DNA: TGTGCCAGCAGCACCCCTAGCGGGAGGGCTCCCGGGGGGGAGCTGTTTTTT
CDR3: CASSTPSGRAPGGELFF
size: NA
D: TRBD2
J: TRBJ2-2
V: TRBV7-2

DNA: TGTGCCAGTAGTAACAGGATTAATTCACCCCTCCACTTT
CDR3: CASSNRINSPLHF
size: NA
D: NA
J: TRBJ1-6
V: TRBV19

DNA: TGCAGTGCCAGTGGAGAAGGGACAGGTTTT
CDR3: CSASGEGTGF
size: once
D: TRBD1
J: TRBJ2-3
V: TRBV20-1

DNA: TGTGCCAGCAGCTTCAGAGGAGCGGGAGAGGCCGGGGAGCTGTTTTTT
CDR3: CASSFRGAGEAGELFF
size: NA
D: TRBD2
J: TRBJ2-2
V: TRBV7-6

DNA: TGCGCCAGCAGCCGAAGTGGGACTAGCGGGGAAGGGCGGGCGCCAGATACGCAGTATTTT
CDR3: CASSRSGTSGEGRAPDTQYF
size: NA
D: TRBD2
J: TRBJ2-3
V: TRBV4-3

DNA: TGTGCCAGCAGTTTGTTGAGGGCGCGGGACACTGAAGCTTTCTTT
CDR3: CASSLLRARDTEAFF
size: once
D: NA
J: TRBJ1-1
V: TRBV27

DNA: TGTGCCAGTAGTGGGACAGGGAGCTATGGCTACACCTTC
CDR3: CASSGTGSYGYTF
size: once
D: TRBD1
J: TRBJ1-2
V: TRBV19

DNA: TGCGCCAGCAGCTTGGGCGGGACAGGCTCTGCGGATAGCTACACCTTC
CDR3: CASSLGGTGSADSYTF
size: NA
D: TRBD1
J: TRBJ1-2
V: TRBV5-1

DNA: TGTGCCAGCAGCTGGGGACTCAACAATGAGCAGTTCTTC
CDR3: CASSWGLNNEQFF
size: NA
D: NA
J: TRBJ2-1
V: TRBV7-9

DNA: TGTGCCAGCAGCCAACTATCTCCCTACGAGCAGTACTTC
CDR3: CASSQLSPYEQYF
size: NA
D: NA
J: TRBJ2-7
V: TRBV3-1/TRBV3-2

DNA: TGTGCTAGTGGTTCGACAGGGTGGTCCTACAATGAGCAGTTCTTC
CDR3: CASGSTGWSYNEQFF
size: NA
D: TRBD1
J: TRBJ2-1
V: TRBV12-5

DNA: TGTGCCAGCAGTTTATCGCCAGGGTCGAGTCAGCCCCAGCATTTT
CDR3: CASSLSPGSSQPQHF
size: NA
D: NA
J: TRBJ1-5
V: TRBV27

DNA: TGTGCCAGCAGCTTGTCTGGGACAGGGGTCACCGGGGAGCTGTTTTTT
CDR3: CASSLSGTGVTGELFF
size: NA
D: TRBD1
J: TRBJ2-2
V: TRBV5-5

DNA: TGCGCCAGCAGCCATTCCAAGATGGGGCAGGGTCCCTACGAGCAGTACTTC
CDR3: CASSHSKMGQGPYEQYF
size: NA
D: NA
J: TRBJ2-7
V: TRBV4-3

DNA: TGTGCCACCCAGGGGAGCTCTGGAAACACCATATATTTT
CDR3: CATQGSSGNTIYF
size: NA
D: NA
J: TRBJ1-3
V: TRBV24-1

DNA: TGTGCCAGCAGCGTAGGACAGGGGGCGTACACCGGGGAGCTGTTTTTT
CDR3: CASSVGQGAYTGELFF
size: NA
D: TRBD1
J: TRBJ2-2
V: TRBV9

DNA: TGTGCCAGCAGCCGTGACAGCGGGAACTGGTACTTC
CDR3: CASSRDSGNWYF
size: NA
D: TRBD2
J: TRBJ2-7
V: TRBV6-2/TRBV6-3

DNA: TGTGCCAGCAGCGTAGTTCCAGGAACCTACGAGCAGTACTTC
CDR3: CASSVVPGTYEQYF
size: NA
D: NA
J: TRBJ2-7
V: TRBV9

DNA: TGTGCCAGCTCACCTACGGAGGCCTACAATGAGCAGTTCTTC
CDR3: CASSPTEAYNEQFF
size: NA
D: NA
J: TRBJ2-1
V: TRBV18

DNA: TGTGCCAGCAGCTTCGTCGGGGGGTATAGCAATCAGCCCCAGCATTTT
CDR3: CASSFVGGYSNQPQHF
size: NA
D: NA
J: TRBJ1-5
V: TRBV14

DNA: TGCGCCAGCAGCCAAGATCCGGGGAATTCACCCCTCCACTTT
CDR3: CASSQDPGNSPLHF
size: NA
D: NA
J: TRBJ1-6
V: TRBV4-3